The entry below describes one T cell receptor beta chain. One base away lies a much larger clone, so this may be a sequencing read error. This entry belongs to a study of blood T cells in healthy people across ages. The authors ran a second PCR of about 7 to 11 cycles using a sample-barcoded 5' primer and a J-beta primer mix. TCRdb called the 5' RACE reads again in MiXCR, with one record for every CDR3 protein. The sample records about 1.7 million distinct CDR3 sequences, 25% to 30% being singletons. CDR1 is SGHRS and CDR2 is YFSETQ in the germline V gene. The CDR3 is 15 amino acids. Sequenced: blood. The sequence derives from a woman aged 30 to 39 in good health. The genes are TRBV5-1 and TRBJ2-1; the match to TRBD1 covers 8 bases. CDR3 sequence (DNA): TGCGTCAGCAGCATAGCAGGGGGCCCCTACAATGAGCAGTTCTTC. Translating gives CVSSIAGGPYNEQFF.